Following are 13 T cell receptor beta chains from one sample sequenced in a study of cytotoxic CD8 clonotypes in ibrutinib-treated CLL. Clones were read by immunoSEQ multiplex PCR, and TCRdb kept only the in-frame ones, dropping some. Of some 170,000 clones listed, about 88% are singletons. The source material was PBMCs, sampled at disease progression, from a patient treated with ibrutinib. These TCRs come from a human donor with chronic lymphocytic leukemia.

The chain employs TRBV5-3 and TRBJ1-5, with D uncertain. TRBV5-3 is marked as an open reading frame, function uncertain. CDR3 length equals 15 residues. Between the trimmed V and J ends, which lost 4 bases and 4 bases, there was a span of 15 bases. DNA of the CDR3: TGTGCCAGAAGCCCCCTCCCCGGACGGAATCAGCCCCAGCATTTT. It yields the protein CARSPLPGRNQPQHF.

Concerning this clone itself: This sample also contains other DNA sequences that code for the same CDR3. The chain couples TRBV7-9 to TRBJ2-3; D is unresolved. The germline V gene encodes CDR1 SEHNR and CDR2 FQNEAQ (reference sequence). This CDR3 contains 12 residues. V was cut by 0 bases and J by 5 bases, with 3 bases left in between. The CDR3 DNA reads as TGTGCCAGCAGCTTAGCGGTAGATACGCAGTATTTT. Translated, it gives CASSLAVDTQYF.

For this clone: Other DNA sequences from this sample encode an identical CDR3 as well. The chain is built from TRBV28 and TRBJ2-7; 9 bases match TRBD1. Trimming cost V 2 bases and J 3 bases; bases outside gene matches: 5. The CDR3 consists of 15 residues. CDR1 and CDR2 (germline): MDHEN, SYDVKM. The CDR3 protein is CASSLGTGLGYEQYF. CDR3 sequence (DNA): TGTGCCAGCAGTTTAGGGACAGGGCTCGGCTACGAGCAGTACTTC. Full variable domain (remainder filled in from reference TRBV28 and TRBJ2-7): DVKVTQSSRYLVKRTGEKVFLECVQDMDHENMFWYRQDPGLGLRLIYFSYDVKMKEKGDIPEGYSVSREKKERFSLILESASTNQTSMYLCASSLGTGLGYEQYFGPGTRLTVT.

The rearrangement joins TRBV4-1 to TRBJ2-6; 9 nucleotides match TRBD1. Germline CDR1 reads MGHRA; CDR2 reads YSYEKL. The CDR3 loop spans 17 amino acids. The ends lost 6 bases at V and 2 bases at J; junction bases unmatched: 8. Here the CDR3 reads CASRPGYRGPGANVLTF. For the CDR3, the DNA is TGCGCCAGCAGACCTGGGTACAGGGGGCCTGGGGCCAACGTCCTGACTTTC.

This chain connects TRBV7-2 to TRBJ1-2; 7 bases align to TRBD1. The CDR3 totals 16 residues. Germline loops: CDR1 SGHTA, CDR2 FQGNSA. The ends lost 1 base at V and 7 bases at J; junction bases unmatched: 12. CDR3 sequence reads: CASSLESGTVASGYTF. In DNA, the CDR3 is TGTGCCAGCAGCTTAGAATCCGGGACAGTGGCCTCTGGCTACACCTTC.

As for this clone: An end of the junction differs from the germline gene, which may be a read error. The chain combines TRBV7-7 with TRBJ2-2; D is unclear. This CDR3 spans 16 amino acids. Germline V gene lookup returns CDR1 SSHAT and CDR2 FNYEAQ (reference sequence). The DNA for the CDR3 is TGTGCTAGCAGCCCCGCCAGGACGTCGTGGACCGGGGAGCTGTTTTTT. Its translation: CASSPARTSWTGELFF.

The V gene is TRBV2, the J gene TRBJ2-7, with TRBD2 identical over 9 bases. Germline CDR1 reads SNHLY; CDR2 reads FYNNEI. This CDR3 comprises 14 residues. Unmatched junction bases numbered 5, after V lost 5 bases and J lost 3 bases. The CDR3 reads CASSQSAGGYEQYF. CDR3 in DNA: TGTGCCAGCAGTCAGTCAGCGGGGGGCTACGAGCAGTACTTC.

Concerning this clone itself: The junction departs from the called germline gene at one end, perhaps through a read error. The chain has TRBV7-7 and TRBJ2-1; D remains ambiguous. The CDR3 spans 13 residues. The germline CDR1 and CDR2 sequences are SSHAT and FNYEAQ (reference sequence). CDR3 residues: CASSLGRSDEQFF. The CDR3 DNA follows: TGTGCTAGCAGCTTAGGAAGAAGTGATGAGCAGTTCTTC.

This clone was counted once. V usage is TRBV6-5 and J usage is TRBJ1-5; D gene uncertain. Trimming pared 5 bases from V and 0 bases from J, leaving 11 bases between. The CDR3 has 15 amino acids. Germline V lookup: CDR1 MNHEY, CDR2 SVGAGI. The CDR3 DNA is TGTGCCAGCAGTCTAAAAGGAAGTAGCAATCAGCCCCAGCATTTT. Protein sequence: CASSLKGSSNQPQHF.

The V call is TRBV19, the J call TRBJ2-1, with D tentatively TRBD2 (6 bases). Germline V gives CDR1 LNHDA, CDR2 SQIVND (reference sequence). The CDR3 runs 16 residues. V lost 6 bases and J lost 1, with 16 bases in between. The CDR3 DNA reads TGTGCCAGTAGCCGGGAGCGTTCTGTGTCCTACAATGAGCAGTTCTTC. Encoded protein: CASSRERSVSYNEQFF. The variable domain in full, with the rest retrieved from reference TRBV19 and TRBJ2-1, is DGGITQSPKYLFRKEGQNVTLSCEQNLNHDAMYWYRQDPGQGLRLIYYSQIVNDFQKGDIAEGYSVSREKKESFPLTVTSAQKNPTAFYLCASSRERSVSYNEQFFGPGTRLTVL.

The chain couples TRBV5-1 to TRBJ2-5; 8 bases line up with TRBD1. Germline CDR1 and CDR2: SGHRS and YFSETQ. V was clipped by 4 bases and J by 5 bases; unmatched bases: 13. CDR3 length equals 16 residues. The CDR3 sequence is CASSPQGQGVWETQYF. Written as DNA, the CDR3 is TGCGCCAGCAGCCCCCAAGGACAGGGCGTATGGGAGACCCAGTACTTC.

This clone has a handful of counts. The chain employs TRBV5-1 and TRBJ1-4; D may be TRBD1 (6 bases). The V gene lost 2 bases and the J gene lost 0 bases, with 14 bases spanning the gap. Germline V gives CDR1 SGHRS, CDR2 YFSETQ. This CDR3 contains 17 residues. CDR3 in amino acids: CASSFPPGEATNEKLFF. DNA of the CDR3: TGCGCCAGCAGCTTTCCCCCAGGGGAGGCAACTAATGAAAAACTGTTTTTT.

This rearrangement joins TRBV4-1 to TRBJ2-2; D not resolved. CDR1 is MGHRA and CDR2 is YSYEKL in the germline V gene. Trimming shortened V by 1 base and J by 9 bases, and 12 bases separated the two germline ends. The CDR3 is 14 amino acids. The CDR3 DNA sequence: TGCGCCAGCAGCCAAGGTCAGGATCCCAGGGAGCTGTTTTTT. Protein sequence: CASSQGQDPRELFF.